This T cell receptor beta chain was identified in a study of CD8+ T cells in alopecia areata. Whole-study context: Twice daily, treated patients received 5 to 10 mg of oral tofacitinib. Treated patients' severity was scored by percentage of affected scalp area. Study-wide results and caveats: The link between baseline CD8+ expansion and response remains uncertain with one nonresponder.

The sequencing template was cDNA reverse transcribed from extracted RNA. TCRdb keeps only in-frame clones here, not all; method: immunoSEQ multiplex PCR. Of 150,000 to 200,000 clones in the sample, roughly 60% were seen once. This clone was counted between two and nine times. The target antigen is unknown. In the same sample, other DNA sequences code for this CDR3. The V end was cut by 0 bases, the J end by 1 base, with 6 bases between. Looked up from germline, CDR1 is GTSNPN and CDR2 is SVGIG (reference sequence). The CDR3 contains 13 residues. The sample's treatment: oral pan-JAK inhibitor, 5-10 mg twice daily.

Here the sequenced sample was CD4+ T cells sorted from blood, taken at week 24, from a patient treated with tofacitinib. This rearrangement joins TRBV30 to TRBJ1-1; possibly TRBD1 for D (5 bases). This TCR derives from a human donor with alopecia areata. The CDR3 nucleotides are TGTGCCTGGAGTGTACAGGCGAACACTGAAGCTTTCTTT. Its protein product is CAWSVQANTEAFF.